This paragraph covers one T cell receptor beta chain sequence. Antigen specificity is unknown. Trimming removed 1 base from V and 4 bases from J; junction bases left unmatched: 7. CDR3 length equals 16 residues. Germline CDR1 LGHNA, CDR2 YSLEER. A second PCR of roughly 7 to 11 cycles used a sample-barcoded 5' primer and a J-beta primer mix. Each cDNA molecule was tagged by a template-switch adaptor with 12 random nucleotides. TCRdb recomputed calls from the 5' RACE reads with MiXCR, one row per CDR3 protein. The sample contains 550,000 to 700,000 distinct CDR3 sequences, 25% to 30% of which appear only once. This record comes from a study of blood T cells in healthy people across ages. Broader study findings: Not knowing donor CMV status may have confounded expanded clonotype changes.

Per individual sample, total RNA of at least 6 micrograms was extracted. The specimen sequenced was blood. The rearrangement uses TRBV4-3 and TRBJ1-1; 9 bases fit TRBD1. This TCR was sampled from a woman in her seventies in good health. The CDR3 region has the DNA TGCGCCAGCAGCCAAGGATCCCCGACAGGGGGCACTGAAGCTTTCTTT. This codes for CASSQGSPTGGTEAFF.